This T cell receptor beta chain was sequenced in a study of CD8+CD57+ T cells in acquired aplastic anemia. Across the whole study: The average for DNA from sorted CD4+ and CD8+ cells was 3.2 ug. Study observations and caveats: Significance was not reached for CD8+ Simpson's diversity between patients and controls. In common between the patients and the controls were twenty-nine CD8+ CDR3 sequences.

A word on this clonotype: Its antigen remains unidentified.

Genomic DNA was employed as the template in profiling TCR beta VDJ and CDR3. TCRdb called the reads again in MiXCR, with one record for every CDR3 protein. This table holds around 200,000 distinct CDR3 sequences, over 60% found once. The junction had 15 bases not matched to a gene; V was cut back by 1 base and J by 3 bases. This CDR3 has 20 residues. Germline V gene data show CDR1 as SQVTM and CDR2 as ANQGSEA. The chain is built from TRBV29-1 and TRBJ2-1, with 13 bases lining up with TRBD2. This clonotype originated in a human donor in good health. Sequencing input: sorted CD4+, CD8+, or CD8+CD57+ T cells (not recorded which) from PBMCs. CDR3 coding DNA: TGCAGCGTTGAAGGAAGGGTACTAGCGGGGGGGTTAGGTCGCTACAATGAGCAGTTCTTC. Protein: CSVEGRVLAGGLGRYNEQFF.